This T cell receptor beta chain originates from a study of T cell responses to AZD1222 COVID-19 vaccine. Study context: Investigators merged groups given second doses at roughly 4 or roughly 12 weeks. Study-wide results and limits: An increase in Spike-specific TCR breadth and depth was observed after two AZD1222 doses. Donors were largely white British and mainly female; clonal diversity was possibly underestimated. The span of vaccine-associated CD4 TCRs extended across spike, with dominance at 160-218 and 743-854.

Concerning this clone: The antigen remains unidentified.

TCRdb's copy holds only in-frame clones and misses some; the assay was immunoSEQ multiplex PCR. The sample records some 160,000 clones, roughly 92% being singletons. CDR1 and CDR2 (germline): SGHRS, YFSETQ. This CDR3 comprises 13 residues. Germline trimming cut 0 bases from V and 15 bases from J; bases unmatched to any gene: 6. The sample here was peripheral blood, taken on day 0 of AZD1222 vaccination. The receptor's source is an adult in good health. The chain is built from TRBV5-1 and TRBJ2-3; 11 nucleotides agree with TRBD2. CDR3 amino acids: CASSLEIGLAGYF. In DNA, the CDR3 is TGCGCCAGCAGCTTGGAAATAGGACTAGCGGGTTATTTT.